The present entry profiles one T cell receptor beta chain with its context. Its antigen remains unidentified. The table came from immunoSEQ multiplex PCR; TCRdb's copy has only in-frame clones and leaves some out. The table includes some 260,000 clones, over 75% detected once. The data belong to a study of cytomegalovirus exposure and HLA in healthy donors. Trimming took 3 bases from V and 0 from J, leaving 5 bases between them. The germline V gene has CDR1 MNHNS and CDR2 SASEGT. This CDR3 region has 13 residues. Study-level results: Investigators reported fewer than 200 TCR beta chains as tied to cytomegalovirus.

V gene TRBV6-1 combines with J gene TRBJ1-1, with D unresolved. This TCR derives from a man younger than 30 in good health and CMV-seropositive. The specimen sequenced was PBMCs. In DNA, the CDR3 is TGTGCCAGCAGTGATTCATTGAACACTGAAGCTTTCTTT. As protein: CASSDSLNTEAFF.